This TCR beta chain originates from a study of T cell changes during pregnancy in multiple sclerosis. Trimming removed 1 base from V and 5 bases from J; junction bases left unmatched: 20. The V gene's germline CDR1 is SQVTM and CDR2 ANQGSEA. The CDR3 runs to 19 residues. The assay was immunoSEQ multiplex PCR, and TCRdb's table has in-frame clones only and misses some. This table holds about 46,000 clones, around 93% found once. J is TRBJ2-5 and V is TRBV29-1; the match to TRBD2 covers 9 bases. The TCR comes from a female donor with multiple sclerosis, enrolled in a pregnancy study. The starting material was CD8+ T cells from peripheral blood mononuclear cells, obtained after pregnancy. CDR3 DNA: TGCAGCGTTGAAGGGTTCGGCGGAAGCGGGGGGATCTGGAGGGAGACCCAGTACTTC. Amino acid sequence: CSVEGFGGSGGIWRETQYF.